Sequencing of this T cell receptor (beta chain) was carried out in a study of cytomegalovirus exposure and HLA in healthy donors. The primer mix had 60 Vbeta and 13 Jbeta primers. This table comes from immunoSEQ multiplex PCR, and its TCRdb copy is limited to in-frame clones, with some not included. There are about 88,000 clones in the sample; over 65% occur only once, and roughly 15% lies in the top ten. Losses at the gene ends were 5 bases for V and 3 bases for J; bases not matched to a gene: 1. Per germline, CDR1 PRHDT and CDR2 FYEKMQ (reference sequence). There are 13 residues in the CDR3. The TCR sequence derives from a woman under 30 in good health and CMV-seropositive. V gene TRBV13 combines with J gene TRBJ2-1, with 7 bases aligning to TRBD2. The material sequenced was PBMCs. The CDR3 DNA reads TGTGCCAGCAGCCGGGACTACTACAATGAGCAGTTCTTC. As protein: CASSRDYYNEQFF.